Listed here are 10 T cell receptor beta chains from one sample, sequenced in a study of cytomegalovirus exposure and HLA in healthy donors. The PCR was carried out with 60 Vbeta primers and 13 Jbeta primers. TCRdb's table, derived via immunoSEQ multiplex PCR, lists solely in-frame clones and lacks some. The sample carries some 99,000 clones, around 86% recorded once. The sequencing sample was made of PBMCs. These receptors came from a woman in her 30s in good health and CMV-seronegative.

The rearrangement joins TRBV5-1 to TRBJ2-3; maybe TRBD2 (6 bases). Per the germline V gene, CDR1 is SGHRS and CDR2 is YFSETQ. This CDR3 spans 17 amino acids. The germline V and J ends were trimmed by 1 base and 2 bases, with 17 bases remaining between them. The DNA for the CDR3 is TGCGCCAGCAGCTTGAGCGAGTCTAGCGAAATCACAGATACGCAGTATTTT. This encodes CASSLSESSEITDTQYF.

The gene calls are TRBV7-9 and TRBJ2-2, with D maybe TRBD2 (6 bases). The CDR3 loop spans 14 amino acids. V shed 5 bases and J shed 2 bases, with 9 bases lying between them. The V gene's germline CDR1 is SEHNR and CDR2 FQNEAQ (reference sequence). The DNA of the CDR3 is TGTGCCAGCAGCCGACTAGAAAACACCGGGGAGCTGTTTTTT. Its translation: CASSRLENTGELFF.

V gene TRBV5-1 combines with J gene TRBJ2-2; weak D call: TRBD2 (6 bases). V was cut by 2 bases and J by 7 bases, with 12 bases left in between. CDR1 and CDR2 (germline): SGHRS, YFSETQ. The CDR3 runs 14 residues. CDR3: CASSFPGEDGELFF. For the CDR3, the DNA is TGCGCCAGCAGCTTTCCCGGGGAGGACGGGGAGCTGTTTTTT. Full variable domain (missing parts from reference TRBV5-1 and TRBJ2-2): KAGVTQTPRYLIKTRGQQVTLSCSPISGHRSVSWYQQTPGQGLQFLFEYFSETQRNKGNFPGRFSGRQFSNSRSEMNVSTLELGDSALYLCASSFPGEDGELFFGEGSRLTVL.

The chain is built from TRBV27 and TRBJ2-5, with 10 bases lining up with TRBD2. This CDR3 is 16 amino acids long. Germline loops: CDR1 MNHEY, CDR2 SMNVEV (reference sequence). After removal of 6 bases from V and 2 bases from J, the junction contained 9 bases not matched to a gene. The CDR3 loop reads CASSPIRTSGQETQYF. CDR3 DNA sequence: TGTGCCAGCAGCCCCATTCGGACTAGCGGACAAGAGACCCAGTACTTC.

The V call is TRBV28, the J call TRBJ2-5; TRBD1 matches at 9 bases. The DNA end is more similar to TRBJ2-7, so the J call may be wrong. Germline loops: CDR1 MDHEN, CDR2 SYDVKM. There are 15 residues in the CDR3. This chain's CDR3 is CASSATGTGSYEQYF. The CDR3 bases are TGTGCCAGCAGTGCGACCGGGACAGGGTCCTACGAGCAGTACTTC.

V gene TRBV7-2 combines with J gene TRBJ1-2; D unclear. V lost 3 bases and J lost 4, with 12 bases in between. The CDR3 extends over 14 amino acids. Germline CDR1 SGHTA, CDR2 FQGNSA. The DNA of the CDR3 is TGTGCCAGCAGCTTGCTTGAGGGAATCTATGGCTACACCTTC. Its translation: CASSLLEGIYGYTF.

The chain couples TRBV5-1 to TRBJ2-1; TRBD1 matches at 8 bases. With 3 bases clipped from V and 10 bases from J, the junction kept 6 bases outside the gene matches. This CDR3 has 13 residues. CDR1 and CDR2 from the germline V gene are SGHRS and YFSETQ. The CDR3 bases are TGCGCCAGCAGCTGGCAGGGGGCTTGGGAGCAGTTCTTC. Its translation: CASSWQGAWEQFF. Full variable domain (rest looked up from reference TRBV5-1 and TRBJ2-1): KAGVTQTPRYLIKTRGQQVTLSCSPISGHRSVSWYQQTPGQGLQFLFEYFSETQRNKGNFPGRFSGRQFSNSRSEMNVSTLELGDSALYLCASSWQGAWEQFFGPGTRLTVL.

The chain links TRBV7-8 to TRBJ1-1; D is ambiguous. V was clipped by 5 bases and J by 1 base, with 8 bases between them. This CDR3 contains 13 residues. CDR1 is SGHVS, CDR2 FQNEAQ, per germline. CDR3 in DNA: TGTGCCAGCAGCCAGGATAGGAACACTGAAGCTTTCTTT. It is translated as CASSQDRNTEAFF.

V is TRBV7-9 and J is TRBJ1-1; 8 bases agree with TRBD1. The CDR3 covers 15 residues. Germline V CDR1 and CDR2: SEHNR, FQNEAQ (reference sequence). Trimming removed 2 bases from V and 6 bases from J; junction bases left unmatched: 8. In nucleotides, the CDR3 is TGTGCCAGCAGCTTAAAATCTGGACAGGGAGCTGAAGCTTTCTTT. It encodes CASSLKSGQGAEAFF.

The chain employs TRBV7-8 and TRBJ2-3; 8 bases line up with TRBD2. Germline V lookup: CDR1 SGHVS, CDR2 FQNEAQ. With V trimmed by 6 bases and J by 6 bases, 11 bases remained unmatched. The CDR3 is 15 residues long. Here the CDR3 reads CASRIAGIESDTQYF. DNA for the CDR3: TGTGCCAGCAGAATAGCGGGAATAGAAAGTGATACGCAGTATTTT.